This section outlines one T cell receptor (beta chain) sequence together with its context. Its antigen is currently unknown. The authors isolated at least 6.5 million PBMCs per sample. The CDR3 totals 15 residues. Germline loops: CDR1 LGHDT, CDR2 YNNKEL (reference sequence). V was pared by 1 base and J by 6 bases, with 15 bases between. PCR was performed a second time for roughly 7 to 11 cycles using a sample-barcoded 5' primer and a J-beta primer mix. TCRdb recomputed calls from the 5' RACE reads with MiXCR, one row per CDR3 protein. The sample shows roughly 930,000 distinct CDR3 sequences, around 48% of them seen only once. This specimen belongs to a study of blood T cells in healthy people across ages. Findings of the study overall: Strong correlation was found linking TCR beta diversity to naive T cell percentage.

Sequenced material: blood. This rearrangement joins TRBV3-1 to TRBJ1-1, with D uncertain. The sequence was collected from a man under 40 in good health. The CDR3 nucleotides read TGTGCCAGCAGCCAAGGGGTGGATCGGAGAGCTGAAGCTTTCTTT. It translates to CASSQGVDRRAEAFF.